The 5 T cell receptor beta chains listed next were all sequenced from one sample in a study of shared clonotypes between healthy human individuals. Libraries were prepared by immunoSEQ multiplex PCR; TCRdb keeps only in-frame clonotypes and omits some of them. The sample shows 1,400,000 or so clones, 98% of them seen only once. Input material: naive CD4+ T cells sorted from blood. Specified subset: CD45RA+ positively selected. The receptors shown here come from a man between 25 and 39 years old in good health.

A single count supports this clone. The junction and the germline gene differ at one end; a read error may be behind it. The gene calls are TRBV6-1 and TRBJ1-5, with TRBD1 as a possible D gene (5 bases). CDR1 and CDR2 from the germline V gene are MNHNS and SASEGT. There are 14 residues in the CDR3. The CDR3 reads CASSQAGGNQPQHF. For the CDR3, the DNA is TGTGCCAGCAGTCAAGCTGGGGGAAATCAGCCCCAGCATTTT.

The CDR3 reads CASRKYRGSGYGYTF. The DNA of the CDR3 is TGTGCCAGCAGAAAATACCGGGGTTCCGGCTATGGCTACACCTTC. The chain couples TRBV6-5 to TRBJ1-2, with D unclear. The CDR3 totals 15 residues. Germline lookup yields CDR1 MNHEY and CDR2 SVGAGI. Trimming shortened V by 6 bases and J by 4 bases, and 18 bases separated the two germline ends.

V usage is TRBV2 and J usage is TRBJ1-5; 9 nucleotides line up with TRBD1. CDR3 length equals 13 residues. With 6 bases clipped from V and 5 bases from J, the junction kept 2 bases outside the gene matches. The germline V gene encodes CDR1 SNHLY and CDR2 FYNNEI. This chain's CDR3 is CASSNRGHQPQHF. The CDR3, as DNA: TGTGCCAGCAGCAACAGGGGGCATCAGCCCCAGCATTTT.

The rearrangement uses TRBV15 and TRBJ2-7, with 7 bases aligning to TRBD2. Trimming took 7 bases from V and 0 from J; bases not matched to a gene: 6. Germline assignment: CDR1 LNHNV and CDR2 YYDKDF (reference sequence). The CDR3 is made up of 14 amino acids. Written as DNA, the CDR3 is TGTGCCACCACCCGGGCGGGGGTCTCCTACGAGCAGTACTTC. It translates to CATTRAGVSYEQYF.

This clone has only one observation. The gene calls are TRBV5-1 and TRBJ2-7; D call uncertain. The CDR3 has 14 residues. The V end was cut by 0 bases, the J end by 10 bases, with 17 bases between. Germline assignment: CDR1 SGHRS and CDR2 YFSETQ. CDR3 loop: CASSLVGASPPQYF. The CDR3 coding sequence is TGCGCCAGCAGCTTGGTGGGCGCCTCCCCACCCCAGTACTTC.